The present entry profiles one T cell receptor (beta chain) with its context. The data belong to a study of blood T cell repertoires in COVID-19. Background on the study: PBMCs, B-cell-depleted T cells, or T cells were the source of the cDNA or gDNA that made up the material.

As handled by the study authors: Scientists estimated how many nucleated cells there were by amplifying reference gene primers. The data were produced by immunoSEQ multiplex PCR, yet TCRdb's version contains in-frame clones alone and is incomplete. D and trimming were read from the DNA, whereas the V and J calls and clone size are those reported in that table. The sample lists 150,000 to 200,000 clones, around 83% occurring once. The sequenced sample was peripheral blood. The source is a man younger than 35 with acute or convalescent COVID-19.

This CDR3 is CTSSQARGSRANEQYV. The CDR3 DNA is TGCACCAGCAGCCAAGCAAGGGGGAGTAGGGCGAACGAGCAGTACGTC. V and J are TRBV1 and TRBJ2-7; TRBD1 reflects the table's D call only, with no check against the DNA. TRBV1 is described as a pseudogene. The CDR3 consists of 16 residues.